These T cell receptor beta chains were read from a single sample in a study of blood T cell repertoires in COVID-19. The method was immunoSEQ multiplex PCR; TCRdb's version includes in-frame clones alone and lacks a portion of them. In the table there are 400,000 to 550,000 clones, roughly 85% of which are singletons. The specimen sequenced was PBMCs or T cells enriched from blood (not recorded which). These receptors all stem from a woman younger than 35 with acute COVID-19. CDR3s include the opening cysteine and the closing phenylalanine or tryptophan. A D gene is named only where the DNA matches it firmly. Part of the rows lack a size; the others show once, few, many or a class for expanded clones.

CDR3nt: TGTGCCAGCAGCCGGGCCGGACTAGCGGGGGGGCCCAGGAACGAGCAGTACTTC; CDR3aa: CASSRAGLAGGPRNEQYF; v_gene: TRBV3-1/TRBV3-2; abundance: once; j_gene: TRBJ2-7; d_gene: TRBD2
CDR3nt: TGTGCCAGCAGTTCGGGACAGCCGAATCAGCCCCAGCATTTT; CDR3aa: CASSSGQPNQPQHF; v_gene: TRBV6-5; abundance: .; j_gene: TRBJ1-5; d_gene: TRBD1
CDR3nt: TGTGCCAGCAGCGTAGACTACTCCACAGATACGCAGTATTTT; CDR3aa: CASSVDYSTDTQYF; v_gene: TRBV9; abundance: .; j_gene: TRBJ2-3; d_gene: .
CDR3nt: TGTGCCAGCAGCTCGACCGGGTTGGGAAAACTGTTTTTT; CDR3aa: CASSSTGLGKLFF; v_gene: TRBV7-9; abundance: once; j_gene: TRBJ1-4; d_gene: .
CDR3nt: TGTGCCAGCAGCGTAGGAGGGAGGGTTCTCTCCTACAATGAGCAGTTCTTC; CDR3aa: CASSVGGRVLSYNEQFF; v_gene: TRBV9; abundance: .; j_gene: TRBJ2-1; d_gene: TRBD2
CDR3nt: TGTGCCATTGCTGGACTAGCAGGCACCGGGGAGCTGTTTTTT; CDR3aa: CAIAGLAGTGELFF; v_gene: TRBV10-3; abundance: .; j_gene: TRBJ2-2; d_gene: TRBD2
CDR3nt: TGCGCCAGCAGACCCGGACAGGGTTTCACCCAGTCTGGGGCCAACGTCCTGACTTTC; CDR3aa: CASRPGQGFTQSGANVLTF; v_gene: TRBV10-1; abundance: .; j_gene: TRBJ2-6; d_gene: TRBD1
CDR3nt: TGTGCCAGCAGCCCGGGACAGTCCTACGAGCAGTACTTC; CDR3aa: CASSPGQSYEQYF; v_gene: TRBV5-4; abundance: .; j_gene: TRBJ2-7; d_gene: TRBD1
CDR3nt: TGTGCCAGCAGCCCCGCGGGAGGGCCCTACAATGAGCAGTTCTTC; CDR3aa: CASSPAGGPYNEQFF; v_gene: TRBV7-7; abundance: .; j_gene: TRBJ2-1; d_gene: TRBD2
CDR3nt: TGTGCCAGCAGCACCCGCGACAGGGAGGCCCACTACGAGCAGTACTTC; CDR3aa: CASSTRDREAHYEQYF; v_gene: TRBV7-9; abundance: .; j_gene: TRBJ2-7; d_gene: .
CDR3nt: TGTGCCAGTAGAAGCCCAGGGGCCTCCCGCGGCTACACCTTC; CDR3aa: CASRSPGASRGYTF; v_gene: TRBV19; abundance: .; j_gene: TRBJ1-2; d_gene: .
CDR3nt: TGTGCCAGCAGCCCCATAGGGAGCTCTGGGGCCAACGTCCTGACTTTC; CDR3aa: CASSPIGSSGANVLTF; v_gene: TRBV7-2; abundance: once; j_gene: TRBJ2-6; d_gene: .
CDR3nt: TGTGCCAGCAGTTCTCGGACTAGCGGTGCCTACGAGCAGTACTTC; CDR3aa: CASSSRTSGAYEQYF; v_gene: TRBV28; abundance: .; j_gene: TRBJ2-7; d_gene: TRBD2